Listed below are T cell receptor beta chains from one sample, sequenced in a study of T cells in localized non-small cell lung cancer. The repertoire was sequenced with immunoSEQ multiplex PCR; TCRdb's copy has only in-frame clones and lacks some. The table records around 69,000 clones, around 90% of them present only once. Material: peripheral blood, obtained before any cancer treatment. These receptors were collected from a woman aged 35 to 70 with stage I lung adenocarcinoma. Each CDR3 is given with its conserved first and last residue. D genes are given only for firm matches. Size tells how often a clone was seen (once, few, many) or the class of an expanded clone, and some rows leave it out.

V	size	J	D	DNA	CDR3
TRBV6-4	NA	TRBJ2-1	NA	TGTGCCAGCAGTGTTTCCGGGAAGAGTGAGCAGTTCTTC	CASSVSGKSEQFF
TRBV13	NA	TRBJ2-3	TRBD2	TGTGCCAGCAGCCTAGGACTAGCGGGCCTCACAGATACGCAGTATTTT	CASSLGLAGLTDTQYF
TRBV6-1	once	TRBJ1-2	NA	TGTGCCAGCAGTGAAGCGACCGGGACAAGCTACACCTTC	CASSEATGTSYTF
TRBV2	NA	TRBJ1-1	NA	TGTGCCAGTATGGACACCCCAAACACTGAAGCTTTCTTT	CASMDTPNTEAFF
TRBV6-5	NA	TRBJ2-7	NA	TGTGCCAGCAGTTCAACAGGGTACGAGCAGTACTTC	CASSSTGYEQYF
TRBV30	NA	TRBJ1-4	NA	TGTGCCTGGAGTGGGGCGATCAGTAATGAAAAACTGTTTTTT	CAWSGAISNEKLFF
TRBV29-1	once	TRBJ2-1	TRBD2	TGCAGCGCCTTAGTGAGGACTAGCGGGGGGGGTGGCAATGAGCAGTTCTTC	CSALVRTSGGGGNEQFF
TRBV5-4	NA	TRBJ1-4	NA	TGTGCCAGCAGCCCCCCAGGTGAAAAACTGTTTTTT	CASSPPGEKLFF
TRBV7-9	NA	TRBJ1-3	NA	TGTGCCAGCAGCTTAGGAGGCTCTGGAAACACCATATATTTT	CASSLGGSGNTIYF
TRBV6-1	NA	TRBJ2-1	NA	TGTGCCAGCAGTGGGGCCGCCCACTCCTACAATGAGCAGTTCTTC	CASSGAAHSYNEQFF
TRBV28	NA	TRBJ1-6	NA	TGTGCCAGCAGGCCGGAAAAGAATTCACCCCTCCACTTT	CASRPEKNSPLHF
TRBV18	NA	TRBJ1-1	TRBD1	TGTGCCAGCTCACCACAAGGACAGGGTTTTGCTTTGAACACTGAAGCTTTCTTT	CASSPQGQGFALNTEAFF
TRBV5-1	NA	TRBJ2-3	TRBD2	TGCGCCAGCAGCTTGACCTTCGGGAGGGGAACAGATACGCAGTATTTT	CASSLTFGRGTDTQYF
TRBV10-3	once	TRBJ2-1	NA	TGTGCCATCAGTGAGTCAGGAACACTTAATGAGCAGTTCTTC	CAISESGTLNEQFF
TRBV7-4	NA	TRBJ2-7	NA	TGTGCCAGCAGCTTACTGGGACGGGCCTACGAGCAGTACTTC	CASSLLGRAYEQYF
TRBV2	NA	TRBJ1-1	TRBD1	TGTGCCACCTTACAGGGGGGGGGAGTAAGGACTGAAGCTTTCTTT	CATLQGGGVRTEAFF
TRBV27	NA	TRBJ2-7	TRBD2	TGTGCCAGCAAATTCTCGGCTAGCGGGGTCTCCTACGAGCAGTACTTC	CASKFSASGVSYEQYF
TRBV19	NA	TRBJ1-1	NA	TGTGCCAGTAGTTACGAGGGGGGCGGGAACACTGAAGCTTTCTTT	CASSYEGGGNTEAFF
TRBV5-4	NA	TRBJ2-5	NA	TGTGCCAGCAGCTTGGGAGTTGAGACCCAGTACTTC	CASSLGVETQYF
TRBV7-6	NA	TRBJ1-4	TRBD1	TGTGCCAGCAGCTTAGGACAGGGAGAGGAAAAACTGTTTTTT	CASSLGQGEEKLFF
TRBV19	NA	TRBJ2-2	TRBD2	TGTGCCAGTAAAACTAGCGCTCAGCTAACCGGGGAGCTGTTTTTT	CASKTSAQLTGELFF
TRBV6-5	NA	TRBJ2-7	NA	TGTGCCAGCAGTTACTCGAAGGCTTATCTCGACCACGAGCAGTACTTC	CASSYSKAYLDHEQYF
TRBV30	NA	TRBJ1-1	NA	TGTGCCCGGCATACCATGAACACTGAAGCTTTCTTT	CARHTMNTEAFF
TRBV6-5	NA	TRBJ1-2	NA	TGTGCCAGCACCCTATCGGACAGACATGGCTACACCTTC	CASTLSDRHGYTF
TRBV19	NA	TRBJ2-5	TRBD2	TGTGCCAGTAGTATAGTCGGGGAGGGATCTTCCCGGGAGACCCAGTACTTC	CASSIVGEGSSRETQYF
TRBV7-9	NA	TRBJ2-7	TRBD1	TGTGCCAGCAGCTTGGGACAGGGAGGCGAGCAGTACTTC	CASSLGQGGEQYF
TRBV15	once	TRBJ2-7	NA	TGTGCCACCAGCCAAGAGGTAGGCAGCTCCTACGAGCAGTACTTC	CATSQEVGSSYEQYF
TRBV5-8	NA	TRBJ1-5	NA	TGTGCCAGCAGCTTAGGGGAAGATCAGCCCCAGCATTTT	CASSLGEDQPQHF
TRBV9	NA	TRBJ2-2	NA	TGTGCCAGCAGCGTAGGGACCCTCGCGAACACCGGGGAGCTGTTTTTT	CASSVGTLANTGELFF
TRBV6-1	NA	TRBJ1-1	NA	TGTGCCAGCAGTGACCCCGTTTCGGGTGGCACTGAAGCTTTCTTT	CASSDPVSGGTEAFF
TRBV28	NA	TRBJ2-1	NA	TGTGCCAGCAGTTTGGGGCAGCCCGCCAATGAGCAGTTCTTC	CASSLGQPANEQFF
TRBV28	NA	TRBJ2-5	NA	TGTGCCAGCAGTTTAAGGGGACCTTTAAGGGAGACCCAGTACTTC	CASSLRGPLRETQYF
TRBV5-1	NA	TRBJ1-5	NA	TGCGCCAGCAGCGCCGTGGGGGGTAGCAATCAGCCCCAGCATTTT	CASSAVGGSNQPQHF
TRBV9	NA	TRBJ2-1	NA	TGTGCCAGCAGCGTAATGGAGACTAGTTATGAGCAGTTCTTC	CASSVMETSYEQFF
TRBV19	NA	TRBJ1-6	TRBD1	TGTGCCAGCTCATGGGAACCGGGACAGATCAATTCACCCCTCCACTTT	CASSWEPGQINSPLHF
TRBV5-1	NA	TRBJ1-3	TRBD1	TGCGCCAGCAGCTTGGGACAGGGGGACTTTGGAGGAAACACCATATATTTT	CASSLGQGDFGGNTIYF
TRBV30	NA	TRBJ1-5	NA	TGTGCCTGGAGTACCAGGGACAATCAGCCCCAGCATTTT	CAWSTRDNQPQHF
TRBV7-3	NA	TRBJ2-7	NA	TGTGCCAGCAGCTTAGGGGGCGGCTACGAGCAGTACTTC	CASSLGGGYEQYF
TRBV20-1	NA	TRBJ1-1	NA	TGCAGTGCTCCCACTCCCACTGAAGCTTTCTTT	CSAPTPTEAFF
TRBV5-4	NA	TRBJ2-7	NA	TGTGCCAGCAGCTTCGAGACAGGCCAGGACGAGCAGTACTTC	CASSFETGQDEQYF
TRBV19	NA	TRBJ1-2	NA	TGTGCCAGTAGCCCAGCTCGGGCCCCGGCCTCCAATGGCTACACCTTC	CASSPARAPASNGYTF
TRBV27	NA	TRBJ1-1	NA	TGTGCCAGCAGTCCGAGACGAGGTGCTGAAGCTTTCTTT	CASSPRRGAEAFF
TRBV10-3	NA	TRBJ2-1	NA	TGTGCCATCCAGCAGGGCCAGGAGGGACGAAACAATGAGCAGTTCTTC	CAIQQGQEGRNNEQFF
TRBV15	NA	TRBJ1-5	TRBD1	TGTGCCACCAGCCATGACAGGGCTCGCAATCAGCCCCAGCATTTT	CATSHDRARNQPQHF
TRBV15	NA	TRBJ2-5	NA	TGTGCCACCAGCAGAGACTCCCCGGGTAGGGAGACCCAGTACTTC	CATSRDSPGRETQYF
TRBV7-9	NA	TRBJ1-5	TRBD1	TGTGCCAGCAGCTTGACAGGGGGCGGTGAGGATCAGCCCCAGCATTTT	CASSLTGGGEDQPQHF
TRBV7-3	few	TRBJ1-1	NA	TGTGCCAGCAGCCCTACGGTAACTGGGATGAACACTGAAGCTTTCTTT	CASSPTVTGMNTEAFF
TRBV27	NA	TRBJ1-1	TRBD1	TGTGCCAGCAGTCTCCCGGGACAGTCACTTCGGGGCACTGAAGCTTTCTTT	CASSLPGQSLRGTEAFF
TRBV18	once	TRBJ2-7	NA	TGTGCCAGCTCACCGAGGGACCTAAGTGCGGAGCAGTACTTC	CASSPRDLSAEQYF
TRBV6-6	NA	TRBJ1-5	NA	TGTGCCAGCAGCCGATCCGAAGGGTTTAATCAGCCCCAGCATTTT	CASSRSEGFNQPQHF